This T cell receptor beta chain was recorded in a study of Ad26.COV2.S vaccination and SARS-CoV-2 variants. Study-level background: The authors gave Ad26.COV2.S intramuscularly, either once or twice 56 days apart.

The CDR3 sequence is 15 residues long. In germline, CDR1 is SGHRS, CDR2 YFSETQ. V dropped 3 bases and J dropped 7; count of bases not matched to a gene: 8. The treatment is: about 20 received Ad26.COV2.S at low or high dose, single or two shots; 5 received placebo; per-sample allocation not given. Specimens were obtained on day 63 following the first vaccine or placebo injection. A Boston donor was an adult aged 18-55 years. About this clone: The antigen is undetermined.

Notes on the study in general: Considerable breadth of spike-specific CD8+ and CD4+ T cell responses has reportedly been documented following vaccination.

The protocol was immunoSEQ multiplex PCR, while the TCRdb copy is restricted to in-frame clones and leaves out a portion. The sample carries more than 300,000 clones, roughly nine tenths recorded once. The specimen comprised peripheral blood, sampled in a trial of Ad26.COV2.S vaccine versus placebo. This sequence was found in a person aged 18-65 years who received the Ad26.COV2.S COVID-19 vaccine or a placebo. The chain carries TRBV5-1 and TRBJ1-4; the match to TRBD1 covers 8 bases. The CDR3 nucleotides are TGCGCCAGCAGCTCCCAGGGGGCGCGGGCTGAAAAACTGTTTTTT. This gives the protein CASSSQGARAEKLFF.